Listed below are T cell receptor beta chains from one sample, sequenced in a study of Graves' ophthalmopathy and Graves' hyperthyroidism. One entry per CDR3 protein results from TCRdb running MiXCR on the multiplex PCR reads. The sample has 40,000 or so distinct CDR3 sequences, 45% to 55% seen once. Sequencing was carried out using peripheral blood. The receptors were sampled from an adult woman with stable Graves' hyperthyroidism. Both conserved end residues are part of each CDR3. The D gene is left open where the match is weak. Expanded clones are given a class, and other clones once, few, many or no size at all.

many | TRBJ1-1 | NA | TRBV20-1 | TGCAGTGCTAGAGTGCCAGTGACCACTGAAGCTTTCTTT | CSARVPVTTEAFF
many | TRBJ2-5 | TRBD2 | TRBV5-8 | TGTGCCAGCAGCTCCCCGAGAAAACTAGCGGAAGAGACCCAGTACTTC | CASSSPRKLAEETQYF
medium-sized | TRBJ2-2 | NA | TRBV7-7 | TGTGCTAGCAGCCCGGACGACACCGGGGAGCTGTTTTTT | CASSPDDTGELFF
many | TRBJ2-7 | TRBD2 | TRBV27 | TGTGCCAGCACAGGCGGGGGGTACGAGCAGTACTTC | CASTGGGYEQYF
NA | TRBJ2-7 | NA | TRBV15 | TGTGCCACCAGCAGAGATCGGGGCGAGCAGTACTTC | CATSRDRGEQYF
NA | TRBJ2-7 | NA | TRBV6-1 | TGTGCCAGCAGTGAAACCGAGATCTACGAGCAGTACTTC | CASSETEIYEQYF
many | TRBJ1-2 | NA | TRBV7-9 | TGTGCCAGCAGCGCTATGGGGAAGGTTAACTATGGCTACACCTTC | CASSAMGKVNYGYTF
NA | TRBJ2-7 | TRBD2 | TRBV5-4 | TGTGCCACCAGTGATTCTTCCCGGGGGGGGTACGAGCAGTACTTC | CATSDSSRGGYEQYF
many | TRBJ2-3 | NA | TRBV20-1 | TGCAGTGCTAGAGATGGAGCTGCCGCTACGGATACGCAGTATTTT | CSARDGAAATDTQYF
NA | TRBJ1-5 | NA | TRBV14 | TGTGCCAGCAGTTTGGACTGCAAACAGCCCCAGCATTTT | CASSLDCKQPQHF
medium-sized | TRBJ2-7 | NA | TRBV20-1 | TGCAGTGCTACGGCCCAGTCCGCCGATAGGGAGCAGTACTTC | CSATAQSADREQYF
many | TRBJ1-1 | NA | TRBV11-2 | TGTGCCAGCAGCTTACAGGGAAGAGAGATGAACACTGAAGCTTTCTTT | CASSLQGREMNTEAFF
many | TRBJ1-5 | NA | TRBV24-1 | TGTGCCACCAGTGATTTGCCGGGTCAGCCCCAGCATTTT | CATSDLPGQPQHF
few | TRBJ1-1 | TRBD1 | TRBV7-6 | TGTGCCAGCAGCTCACAGGGACAGCTGAACACTGAAGCTTTCTTT | CASSSQGQLNTEAFF
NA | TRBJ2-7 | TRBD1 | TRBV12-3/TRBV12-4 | TGTGCCAGCAGCGACTCCAGGACAGGGGACTACGAGCAGTACTTC | CASSDSRTGDYEQYF
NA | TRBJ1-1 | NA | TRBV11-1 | TGTGCCAGCAGCTTAGGACAGCTGAACACTGAAGCTTTCTTT | CASSLGQLNTEAFF
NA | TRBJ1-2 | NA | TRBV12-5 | TGTGCTAGTGGTTTGCGGGGGTATGGCTACACCTTC | CASGLRGYGYTF
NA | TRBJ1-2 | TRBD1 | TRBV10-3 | TGTGCCAGCAGGGTTACAGGGGGCGCCTATGGCTACACCTTC | CASRVTGGAYGYTF
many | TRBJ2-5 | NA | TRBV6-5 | TGTGCCAGCTGGACCGGAGAGACCCAGTACTTC | CASWTGETQYF
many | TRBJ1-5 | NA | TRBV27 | TGTGCCAGCAGTTCCTTGGGGGGGATATGGAGCAATCAGCCCCAGCATTTT | CASSSLGGIWSNQPQHF
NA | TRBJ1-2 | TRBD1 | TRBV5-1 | TGCGCCAGCAGCATTGGAGGACAGGGGGCAATCTATGGCTACACCTTC | CASSIGGQGAIYGYTF
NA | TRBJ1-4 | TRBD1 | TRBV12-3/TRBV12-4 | TGTGCCAGCAGTTTGGGGACAGGGTATGAAAAACTGTTTTTT | CASSLGTGYEKLFF
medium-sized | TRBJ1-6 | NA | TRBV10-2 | TGCGCCAGCCGGGAGATTAATTCACCCCTCCACTTT | CASREINSPLHF
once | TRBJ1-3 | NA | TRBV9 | TGTGCCAGCAGCGTAGATTGGCAGTGGAACACCATATATTTT | CASSVDWQWNTIYF
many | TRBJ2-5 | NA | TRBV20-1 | TGCAGTGCTAGAGTCGTTCAGAGAGAGACCCAGTACTTC | CSARVVQRETQYF
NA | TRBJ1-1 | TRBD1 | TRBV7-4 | TGTGCCAGCAGCTTCCGGGACAGGGTCACTGAAGCTTTCTTT | CASSFRDRVTEAFF
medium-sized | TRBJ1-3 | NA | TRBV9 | TGTGCCAGCAGCGTTACAGGGAGTCCTGGAAACACCATATATTTT | CASSVTGSPGNTIYF
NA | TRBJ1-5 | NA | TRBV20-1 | TGCAGTGCCAGGATGACTAGCGGGAGGGCGGTTAATCAGCCCCAGCATTTT | CSARMTSGRAVNQPQHF
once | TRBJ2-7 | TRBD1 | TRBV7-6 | TGTGCCAGCAGCTTTGACAGGGGATGGGAGCAGTACTTC | CASSFDRGWEQYF
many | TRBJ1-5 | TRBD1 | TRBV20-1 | TGCAGTGCCCCTGGGACAGGGGGGGGCCTCAATCAGCCCCAGCATTTT | CSAPGTGGGLNQPQHF
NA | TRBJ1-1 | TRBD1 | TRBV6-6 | TGTGCCAGCAAATCCCAGGGGGCGCGGTGGGTCACTGAAGCTTTCTTT | CASKSQGARWVTEAFF
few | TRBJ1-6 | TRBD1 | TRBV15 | TGTGCCACCAGCCTCGGACAGGGCGGCTCACCCCTCCACTTT | CATSLGQGGSPLHF
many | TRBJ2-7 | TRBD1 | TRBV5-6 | TGTGCCAGCAGCCCCGGGGCAGGGGGCTACGAGCAGTACTTC | CASSPGAGGYEQYF
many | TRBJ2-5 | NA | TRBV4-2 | TGTGCCAGCAGCCATCTTACGGGTCCCTCGGAGACCCAGTACTTC | CASSHLTGPSETQYF
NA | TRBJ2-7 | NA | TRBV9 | TGTGCCAGCAGCGTAGATGGGCTAGCGACCTACGAGCAGTACTTC | CASSVDGLATYEQYF
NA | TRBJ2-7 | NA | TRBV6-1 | TGTGCCAGCAGTTACTCCCCAACTTCCTACGAGCAGTACTTC | CASSYSPTSYEQYF
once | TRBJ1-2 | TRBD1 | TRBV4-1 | TGTGCCAGCAGCCAAGTGGACAGGGGGTTGGATGGCTACACCTTC | CASSQVDRGLDGYTF